In this sample, the clone carrying this TCR beta chain turned up a few times. A second about 7 to 12 cycle PCR used barcoded and J-beta primers. TCRdb called the 5' RACE reads again in MiXCR, with one record for every CDR3 protein. The sample lists hundreds of thousands of distinct CDR3 sequences; just under 25% were seen once. This record comes from a study of blood T cells in healthy people across ages. Per the germline V gene, CDR1 is SGDLS and CDR2 is YYNGEE. The germline V and J ends were trimmed by 0 bases and 0 bases, with 16 bases remaining between them. This CDR3 region has 18 residues. This same sample was also taken into another study, of T cells of mothers and their children. As reported in that work: The second PCR's M1S primer added sample barcodes and 2-4 random nucleotides. Mothers gave over 8.5 million TCR beta CDR3 reads each, and children 3 million to 3.5 million each. Thymic selection shapes TCR recombination output similarly in related and unrelated pairs.

The specimen was blood. This chain links TRBV9 with TRBJ2-1; D may be TRBD2 (6 bases). The receptor's source is a boy between 10 and 17 years old in good health. The CDR3 sequence: CASSVVGTREDSYNEQFF. CDR3 sequence (DNA): TGTGCCAGCAGCGTAGTCGGTACGAGGGAGGACTCCTACAATGAGCAGTTCTTC.